This TCR beta chain was retrieved from a study of T cell clonotyping in hematopoietic cell transplantation. Concerning this clone: Its antigen is undetermined.

Germline-derived CDR1 and CDR2 are SGHRS and YFSETQ. Trimming at V came to 5 bases and at J to 2 bases, leaving 4 bases not matched to a gene. The CDR3 is 15 residues long. Study-wide results and caveats: Recipient TCR diversity dropped after transplant; expanded clonotypes rose from day 30 to 180. Few recipient clonotypes overlapped donors; over 95% were de novo at given depth.

Time point denoted: recipient sample about 28 days before transplant, after cytoreduction. Recipients were bled about 28 days pretransplant and at posttransplant days 30, 100, 180. Method: immunoSEQ multiplex PCR; TCRdb's copy keeps in-frame clones and lacks some. The top ten hold 14% to 15% of the sample, which has roughly 9,800 clones, around 87% seen once. This TCR came from a woman in her forties or fifties with chronic myeloid leukemia. Some clones in this sample may be carry-over from other donors' samples. Sequencing was performed on peripheral blood mononuclear cells, taken before stem cell transplant. This chain joins TRBV5-1 and TRBJ2-1; 10 bases line up with TRBD2. The CDR3 here is CASRLAGGPYNEQFF. The CDR3 bases are TGCGCCAGCAGGTTAGCGGGAGGACCCTACAATGAGCAGTTCTTC.